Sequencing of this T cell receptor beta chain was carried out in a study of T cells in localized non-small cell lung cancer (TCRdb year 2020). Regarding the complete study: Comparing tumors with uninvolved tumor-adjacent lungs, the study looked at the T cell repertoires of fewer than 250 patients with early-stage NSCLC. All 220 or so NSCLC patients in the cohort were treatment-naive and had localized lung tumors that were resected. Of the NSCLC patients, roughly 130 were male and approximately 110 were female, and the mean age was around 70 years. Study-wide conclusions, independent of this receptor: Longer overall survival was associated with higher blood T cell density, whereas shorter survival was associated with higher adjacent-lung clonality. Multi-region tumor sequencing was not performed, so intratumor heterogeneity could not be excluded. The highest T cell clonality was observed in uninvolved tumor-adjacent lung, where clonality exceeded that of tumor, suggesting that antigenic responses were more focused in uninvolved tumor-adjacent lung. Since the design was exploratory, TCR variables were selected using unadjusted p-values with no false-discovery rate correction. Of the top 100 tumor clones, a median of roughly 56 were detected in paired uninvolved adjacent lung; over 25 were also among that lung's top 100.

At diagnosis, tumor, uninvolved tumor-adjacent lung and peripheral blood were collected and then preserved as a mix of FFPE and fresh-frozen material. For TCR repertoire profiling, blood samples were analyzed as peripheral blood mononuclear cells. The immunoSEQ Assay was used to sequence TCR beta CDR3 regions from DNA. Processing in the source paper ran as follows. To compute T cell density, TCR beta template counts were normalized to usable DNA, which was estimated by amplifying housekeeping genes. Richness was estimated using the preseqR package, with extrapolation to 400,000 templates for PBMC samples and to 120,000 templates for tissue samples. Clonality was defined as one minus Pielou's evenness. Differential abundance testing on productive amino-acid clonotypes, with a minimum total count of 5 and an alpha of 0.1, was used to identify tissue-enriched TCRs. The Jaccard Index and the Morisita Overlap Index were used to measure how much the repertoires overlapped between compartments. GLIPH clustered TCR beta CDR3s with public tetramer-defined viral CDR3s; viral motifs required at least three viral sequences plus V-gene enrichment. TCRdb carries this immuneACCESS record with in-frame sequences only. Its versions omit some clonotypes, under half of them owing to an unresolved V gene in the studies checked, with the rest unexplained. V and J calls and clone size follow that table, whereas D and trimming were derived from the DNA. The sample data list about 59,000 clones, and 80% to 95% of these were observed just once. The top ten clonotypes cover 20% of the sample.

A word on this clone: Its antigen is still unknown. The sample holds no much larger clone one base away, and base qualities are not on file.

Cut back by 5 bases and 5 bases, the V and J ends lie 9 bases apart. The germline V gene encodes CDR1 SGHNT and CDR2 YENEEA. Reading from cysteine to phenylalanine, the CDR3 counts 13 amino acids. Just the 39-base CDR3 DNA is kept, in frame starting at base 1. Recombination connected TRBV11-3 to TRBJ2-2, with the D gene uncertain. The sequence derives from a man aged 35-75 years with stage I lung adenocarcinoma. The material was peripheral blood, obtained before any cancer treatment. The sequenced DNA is TGTGCCAGCAGCCCAGAGACGACCGGGGAGCTGTTTTTT. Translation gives CASSPETTGELFF.